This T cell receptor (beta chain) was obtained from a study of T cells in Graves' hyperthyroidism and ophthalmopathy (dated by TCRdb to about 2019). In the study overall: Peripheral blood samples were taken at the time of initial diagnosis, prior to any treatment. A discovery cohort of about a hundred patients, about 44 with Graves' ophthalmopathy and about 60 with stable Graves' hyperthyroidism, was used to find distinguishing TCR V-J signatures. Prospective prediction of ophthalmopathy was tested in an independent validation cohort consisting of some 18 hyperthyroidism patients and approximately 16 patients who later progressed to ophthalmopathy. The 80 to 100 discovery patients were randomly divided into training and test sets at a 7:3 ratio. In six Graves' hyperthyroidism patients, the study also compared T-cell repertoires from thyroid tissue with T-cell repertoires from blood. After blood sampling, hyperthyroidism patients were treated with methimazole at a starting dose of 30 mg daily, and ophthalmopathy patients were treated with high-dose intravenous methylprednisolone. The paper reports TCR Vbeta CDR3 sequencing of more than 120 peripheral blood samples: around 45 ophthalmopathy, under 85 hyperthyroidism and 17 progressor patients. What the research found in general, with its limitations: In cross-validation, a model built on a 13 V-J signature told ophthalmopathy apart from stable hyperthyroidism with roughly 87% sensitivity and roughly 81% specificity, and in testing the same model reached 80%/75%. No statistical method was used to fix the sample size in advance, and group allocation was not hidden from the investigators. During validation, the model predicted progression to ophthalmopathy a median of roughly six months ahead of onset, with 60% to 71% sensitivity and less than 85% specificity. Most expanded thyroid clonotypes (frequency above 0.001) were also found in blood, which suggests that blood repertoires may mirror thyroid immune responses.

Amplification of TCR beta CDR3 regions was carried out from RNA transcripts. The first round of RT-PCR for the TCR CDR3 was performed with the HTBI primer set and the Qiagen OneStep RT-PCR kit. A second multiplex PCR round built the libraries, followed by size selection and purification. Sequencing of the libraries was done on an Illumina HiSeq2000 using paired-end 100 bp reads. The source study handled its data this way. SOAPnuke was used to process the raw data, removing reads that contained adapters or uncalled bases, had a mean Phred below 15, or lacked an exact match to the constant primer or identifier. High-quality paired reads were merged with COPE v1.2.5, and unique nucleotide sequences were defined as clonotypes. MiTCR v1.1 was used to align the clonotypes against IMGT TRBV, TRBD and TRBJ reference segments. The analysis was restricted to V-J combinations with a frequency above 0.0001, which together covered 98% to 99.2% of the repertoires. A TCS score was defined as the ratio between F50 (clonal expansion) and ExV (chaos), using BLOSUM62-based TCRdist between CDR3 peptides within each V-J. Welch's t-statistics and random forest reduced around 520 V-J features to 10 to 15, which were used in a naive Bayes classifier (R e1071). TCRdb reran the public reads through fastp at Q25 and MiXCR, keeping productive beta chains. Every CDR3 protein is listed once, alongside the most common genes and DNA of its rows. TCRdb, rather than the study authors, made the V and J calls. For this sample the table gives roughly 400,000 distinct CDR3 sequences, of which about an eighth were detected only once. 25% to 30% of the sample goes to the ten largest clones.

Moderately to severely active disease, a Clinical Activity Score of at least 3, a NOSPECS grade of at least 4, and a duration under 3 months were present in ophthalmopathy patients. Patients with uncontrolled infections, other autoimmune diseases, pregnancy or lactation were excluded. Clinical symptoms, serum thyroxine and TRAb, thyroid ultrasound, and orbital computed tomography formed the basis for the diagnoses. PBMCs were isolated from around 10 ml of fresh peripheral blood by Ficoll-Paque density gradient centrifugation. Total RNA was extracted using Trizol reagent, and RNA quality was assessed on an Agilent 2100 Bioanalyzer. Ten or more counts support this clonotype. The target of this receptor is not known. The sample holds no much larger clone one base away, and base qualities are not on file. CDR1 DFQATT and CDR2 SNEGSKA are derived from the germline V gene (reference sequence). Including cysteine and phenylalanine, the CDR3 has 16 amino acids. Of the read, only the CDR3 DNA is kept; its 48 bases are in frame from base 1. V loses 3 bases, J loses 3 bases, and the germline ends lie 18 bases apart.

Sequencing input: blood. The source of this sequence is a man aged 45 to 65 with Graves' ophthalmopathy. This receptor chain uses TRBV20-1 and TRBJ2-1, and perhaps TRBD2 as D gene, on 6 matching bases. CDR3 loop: CSARGVGGLDYNEQFF. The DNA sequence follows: TGCAGTGCTAGGGGTGTAGGAGGGTTAGACTACAATGAGCAGTTCTTC.